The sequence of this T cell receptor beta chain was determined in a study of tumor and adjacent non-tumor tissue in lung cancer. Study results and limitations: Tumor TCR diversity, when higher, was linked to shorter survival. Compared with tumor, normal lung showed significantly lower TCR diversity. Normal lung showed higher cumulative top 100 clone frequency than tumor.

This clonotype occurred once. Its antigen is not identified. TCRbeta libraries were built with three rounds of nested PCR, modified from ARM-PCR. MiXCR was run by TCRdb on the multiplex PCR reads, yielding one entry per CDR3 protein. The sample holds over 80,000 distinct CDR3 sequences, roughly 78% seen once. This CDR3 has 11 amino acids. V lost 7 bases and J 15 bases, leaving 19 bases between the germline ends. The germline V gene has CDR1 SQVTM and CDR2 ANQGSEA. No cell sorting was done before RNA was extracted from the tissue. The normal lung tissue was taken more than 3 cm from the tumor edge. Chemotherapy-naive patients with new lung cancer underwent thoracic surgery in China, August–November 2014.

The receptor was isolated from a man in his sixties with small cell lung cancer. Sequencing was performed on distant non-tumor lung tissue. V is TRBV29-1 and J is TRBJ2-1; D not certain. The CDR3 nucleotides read TGCAGCGCTGTAGTAGGGAAAAGGTTGTTCTTC. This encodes CSAVVGKRLFF.